The rows below give T cell receptor beta chains drawn from one sample of a study of beta chain features in type 1 diabetes. The assay was immunoSEQ multiplex PCR, and TCRdb's table has in-frame clones only and misses some. The repertoire holds 900,000 or so clones, with about 17% as singletons. The source material was naive CD4+ T cells from blood. These receptor sequences come from a woman between 18 and 29 years old in good health. CDR3s include the opening cysteine and the closing phenylalanine or tryptophan. D genes are given only for firm matches. Not every row has a clone size; where given, it reads once, few, many or a size class.

>NA|TRBJ2-1|TRBD2|TRBV7-9
TGTGCCAGCAGCTTAGGTCAGGGACTAGCGGGAGGCAATGAGCAGTTCTTC
CASSLGQGLAGGNEQFF
>few|TRBJ1-1|TRBD1|TRBV13
TGTGCCAGCAGCAGACTGGACAGGGGGTTTTCGGACACTGAAGCTTTCTTT
CASSRLDRGFSDTEAFF
>NA|TRBJ2-5|NA|TRBV7-2
TGTGCCAGCAGTCGGAGGATGGGAGAGACCCAGTACTTC
CASSRRMGETQYF
>NA|TRBJ2-5|TRBD1|TRBV7-9
TGTGCCAGCAGCTCGGGACAGGGAGCTCAAGAGACCCAGTACTTC
CASSSGQGAQETQYF
>few|TRBJ2-1|NA|TRBV4-3
TGCGCCAGCAGCCAAGAACCCATATACAATGAGCAGTTCTTC
CASSQEPIYNEQFF
>NA|TRBJ2-1|NA|TRBV2
TGTGCCAGCAGCCCGGAGCGACATATCATATACAATGAGCAGTTCTTC
CASSPERHIIYNEQFF
>NA|TRBJ2-5|TRBD2|TRBV7-2
TGTGCCAGCAGCTTAGTCTGGCGGGAGGGCGGAAAGACCCAGTACTTC
CASSLVWREGGKTQYF
>NA|TRBJ2-2|NA|TRBV5-8
TGTGCCAGCAGCTTGGAGAACTCCGGGGAGCTGTTTTTT
CASSLENSGELFF
>NA|TRBJ1-2|NA|TRBV2
TGTGCCAGCAGTCATGACGGAGACCTCGGCTACACCTTC
CASSHDGDLGYTF
>few|TRBJ2-1|TRBD2|TRBV27
TGTGCCAGCAGTGGGGGACTAGCGGGAGGGCGTCAGCAGTTCTTC
CASSGGLAGGRQQFF
>few|TRBJ2-3|TRBD2|TRBV6-5
TGTGCCAGCAGTCGGGACTACCACACAGATACGCAGTATTTT
CASSRDYHTDTQYF
>few|TRBJ1-2|NA|TRBV28
TGTGCCAGCATGGGGGGCGGAAACTATGGCTACACCTTC
CASMGGGNYGYTF
>NA|TRBJ1-2|NA|TRBV5-4
TGTGCCAGCAGCCGCAGGCGGGACTATGGCTACACCTTC
CASSRRRDYGYTF
>NA|TRBJ2-3|NA|TRBV12-5
TGTGCTAGCTCTAGTTGGGCCCGCACAGATACGCAGTATTTT
CASSSWARTDTQYF
>NA|TRBJ1-2|NA|TRBV18
TGTGCCAGCTCACCATCTCAGGGGCCCTATGGCTACACCTTC
CASSPSQGPYGYTF
>few|TRBJ2-3|NA|TRBV7-9
TGTGCCAGCAGCGGTCCAAGCACAGATACGCAGTATTTT
CASSGPSTDTQYF
>few|TRBJ2-1|NA|TRBV7-2
TGTGCCAGCAGCTTAGGAGAGAACAATGAGCAGTTCTTC
CASSLGENNEQFF
>few|TRBJ2-7|TRBD2|TRBV6-6
TGTGCCAGCAGTTACCCGGCTAGCGGGGCCTCCGAGCAGTACTTC
CASSYPASGASEQYF
>NA|TRBJ1-1|NA|TRBV28
TGTGCCAGCAGTTCCGGGACATACATGAACACTGAAGCTTTCTTT
CASSSGTYMNTEAFF
>few|TRBJ2-7|TRBD1|TRBV11-2
TGTGCCAGCAGCCAAATAGACAGGGGGGTAGGCGAGCAGTACTTC
CASSQIDRGVGEQYF
>few|TRBJ2-5|NA|TRBV6-6
TGTGCCAGTACCGGGTCGATCCAAGAGACCCAGTACTTC
CASTGSIQETQYF
>few|TRBJ2-7|NA|TRBV7-2
TGTGCCAGCGGCGAAAGACAGGAAAGCAGCGAGCAGTACTTC
CASGERQESSEQYF
>NA|TRBJ2-3|NA|TRBV5-1
TGCGCCAGCAGCTCCCACAGGAAAGGCCGCACAGATACGCAGTATTTT
CASSSHRKGRTDTQYF
>NA|TRBJ2-7|NA|TRBV7-9
TGTGCCAGCAGCTTACTAGCCCAGGGTTGGGGGGAGCAGTACTTC
CASSLLAQGWGEQYF
>few|TRBJ2-1|NA|TRBV7-2
TGTGCCAGCAGTTCGGGGGTCCGCACGGAGCAGTTCTTC
CASSSGVRTEQFF
>NA|TRBJ2-1|TRBD2|TRBV5-1
TGCGCCAGCAGCGCCATGGCGGGAGAGGGTTACAATGAGCAGTTCTTC
CASSAMAGEGYNEQFF
>few|TRBJ2-1|NA|TRBV5-1
TGCGCCAGCAGCTTGGTGGCCACCCCCAATGAGCAGTTCTTC
CASSLVATPNEQFF